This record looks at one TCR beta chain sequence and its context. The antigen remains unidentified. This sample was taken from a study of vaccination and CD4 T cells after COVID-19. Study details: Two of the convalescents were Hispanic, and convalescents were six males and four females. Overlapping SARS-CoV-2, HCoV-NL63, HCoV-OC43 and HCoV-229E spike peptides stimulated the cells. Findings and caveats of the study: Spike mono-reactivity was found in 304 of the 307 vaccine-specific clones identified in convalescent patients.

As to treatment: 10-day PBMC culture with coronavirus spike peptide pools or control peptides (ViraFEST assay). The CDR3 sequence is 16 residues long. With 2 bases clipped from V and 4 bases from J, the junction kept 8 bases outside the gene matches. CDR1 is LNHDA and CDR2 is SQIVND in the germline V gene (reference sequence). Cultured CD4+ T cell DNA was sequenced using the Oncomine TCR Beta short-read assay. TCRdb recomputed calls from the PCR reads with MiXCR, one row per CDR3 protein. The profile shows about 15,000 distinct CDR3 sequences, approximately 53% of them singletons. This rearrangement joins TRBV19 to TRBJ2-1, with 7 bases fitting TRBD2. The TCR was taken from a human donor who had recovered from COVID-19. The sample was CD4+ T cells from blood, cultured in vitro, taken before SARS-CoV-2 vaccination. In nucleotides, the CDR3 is TGTGCCAGTAGTATACCCCGCGGGGGTGCATACAATGAGCAGTTCTTC. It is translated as CASSIPRGGAYNEQFF.